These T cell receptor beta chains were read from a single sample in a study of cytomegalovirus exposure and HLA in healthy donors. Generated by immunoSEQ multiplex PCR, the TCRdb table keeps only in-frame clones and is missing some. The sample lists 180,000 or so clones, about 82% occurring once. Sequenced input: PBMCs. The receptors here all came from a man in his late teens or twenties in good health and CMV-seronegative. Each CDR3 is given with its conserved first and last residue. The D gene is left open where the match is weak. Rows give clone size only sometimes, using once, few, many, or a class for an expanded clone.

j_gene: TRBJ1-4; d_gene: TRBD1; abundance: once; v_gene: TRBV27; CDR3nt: TGTGCCAGCAGAGGACAGGGCATGATTAATGAAAAACTGTTTTTT; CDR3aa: CASRGQGMINEKLFF
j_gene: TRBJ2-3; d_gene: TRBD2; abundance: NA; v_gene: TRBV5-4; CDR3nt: TGTGCCAGCAGCTTTTCCCTCGGACTAGCAAGAGATACGCAGTATTTT; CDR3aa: CASSFSLGLARDTQYF
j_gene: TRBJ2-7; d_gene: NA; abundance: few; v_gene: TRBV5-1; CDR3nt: TGCGCCAGCAGCTTGGAGCGGTCCTACGAGCAGTACTTC; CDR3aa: CASSLERSYEQYF
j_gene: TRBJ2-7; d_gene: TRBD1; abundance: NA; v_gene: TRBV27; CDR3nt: TGTGCCAGCAGATCTTTATCGGGGACAGGGTCCTACGAGCAGTACTTC; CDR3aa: CASRSLSGTGSYEQYF
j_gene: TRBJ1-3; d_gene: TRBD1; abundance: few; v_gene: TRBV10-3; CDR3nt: TGTGCCATCACCCAAGGGACAGCCTCTGGAAACACCATATATTTT; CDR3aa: CAITQGTASGNTIYF
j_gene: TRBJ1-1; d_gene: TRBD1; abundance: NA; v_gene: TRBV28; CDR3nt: TGTGCCAGCAGTTTAGGATGGGGGGACAGGGGGTCGTGGGGCACTGAAGCTTTCTTT; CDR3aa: CASSLGWGDRGSWGTEAFF
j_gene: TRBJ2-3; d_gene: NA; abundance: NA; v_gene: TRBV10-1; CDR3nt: TGCGCCAGCGGGAGGACGGAGGAGGTGGATACGCAGTATTTT; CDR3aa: CASGRTEEVDTQYF
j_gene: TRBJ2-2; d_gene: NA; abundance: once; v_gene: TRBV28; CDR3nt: TGTGCCAGCAATTGGCAGAACACCGGGGAGCTGTTTTTT; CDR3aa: CASNWQNTGELFF
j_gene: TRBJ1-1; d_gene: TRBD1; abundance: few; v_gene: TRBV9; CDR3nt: TGTGCCAGCAGCAGAGGGACAGGGGTTACTGAAGCTTTCTTT; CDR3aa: CASSRGTGVTEAFF
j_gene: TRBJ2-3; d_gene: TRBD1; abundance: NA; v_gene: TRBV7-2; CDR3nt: TGTGCCAGCAGCTTGGGACAGGGAGCAGATACGCAGTATTTT; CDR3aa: CASSLGQGADTQYF
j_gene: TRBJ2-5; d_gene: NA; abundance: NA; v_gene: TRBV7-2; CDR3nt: TGTGCCAGCAGCTTAGCGGGGACTCAAGAGACCCAGTACTTC; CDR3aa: CASSLAGTQETQYF
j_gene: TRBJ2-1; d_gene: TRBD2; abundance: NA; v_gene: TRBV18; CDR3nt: TGTGCCAGCTCACCAGTGATAGCGGGGAAATACAATGAGCAGTTCTTC; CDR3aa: CASSPVIAGKYNEQFF
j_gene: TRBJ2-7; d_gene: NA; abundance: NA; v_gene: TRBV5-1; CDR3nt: TGCGCCAGCAGCTTGGGGCAGGGGTCCTACGAGCAGTACTTC; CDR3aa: CASSLGQGSYEQYF
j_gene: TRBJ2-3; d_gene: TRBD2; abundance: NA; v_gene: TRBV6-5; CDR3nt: TGTGCCAGCAACGACGGGACTAGGAGCACAGATACGCAGTATTTT; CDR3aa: CASNDGTRSTDTQYF
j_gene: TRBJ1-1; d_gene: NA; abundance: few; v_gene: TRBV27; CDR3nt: TGTGCCAGCAGTTTAGCCAGGGGAAACACTGAAGCTTTCTTT; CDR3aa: CASSLARGNTEAFF
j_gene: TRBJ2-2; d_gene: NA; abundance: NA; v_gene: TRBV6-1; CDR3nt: TGTGCTTATCGATATGGAGCCGGGGAGCTGTTTTTT; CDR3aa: CAYRYGAGELFF
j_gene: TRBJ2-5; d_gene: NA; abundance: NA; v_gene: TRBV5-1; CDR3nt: TGCGCCAGCAGAGCAACGGGGGGCGGAGAAGAGACCCAGTACTTC; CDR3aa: CASRATGGGEETQYF
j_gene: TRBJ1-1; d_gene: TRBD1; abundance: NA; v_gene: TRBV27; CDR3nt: TGTGCCAGCAGTTCCACAGGGGTCACTACCATGAACACTGAAGCTTTCTTT; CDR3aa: CASSSTGVTTMNTEAFF
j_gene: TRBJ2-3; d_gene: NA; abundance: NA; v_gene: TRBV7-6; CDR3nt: TGTGCCAGCAGCCAGAAAACAGATACGCAGTATTTT; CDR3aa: CASSQKTDTQYF
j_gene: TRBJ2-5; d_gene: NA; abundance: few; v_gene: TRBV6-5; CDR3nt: TGTGCCAGCAGCAAACAAGAGACCCAGTACTTC; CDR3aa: CASSKQETQYF
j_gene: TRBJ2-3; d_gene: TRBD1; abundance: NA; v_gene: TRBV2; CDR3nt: TGTGCCAGCGGCAGGGACAGGGGCTTCACAGATACGCAGTATTTT; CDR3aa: CASGRDRGFTDTQYF
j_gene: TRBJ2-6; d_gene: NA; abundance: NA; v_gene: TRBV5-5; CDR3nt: TGTGCCAGCAGCTCAGGGGTTACTGGGGCCAACGTCCTGACTTTC; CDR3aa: CASSSGVTGANVLTF
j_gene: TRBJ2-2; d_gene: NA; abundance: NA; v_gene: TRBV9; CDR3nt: TGTGCCAGCAGCGTAGTCGGGACCGGGGAGCTGTTTTTT; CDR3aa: CASSVVGTGELFF
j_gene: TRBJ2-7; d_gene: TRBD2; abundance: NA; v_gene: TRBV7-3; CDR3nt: TGTGCCAGCAGCCCCTCGAGCGGGGGCTACGAGCAGTACTTC; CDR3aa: CASSPSSGGYEQYF
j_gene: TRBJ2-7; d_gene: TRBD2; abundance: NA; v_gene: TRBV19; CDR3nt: TGTGCCAGTAGCCGAGGACTAGCGGGGAGCAGTTCAACCTACGAGCAGTACTTC; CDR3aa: CASSRGLAGSSSTYEQYF